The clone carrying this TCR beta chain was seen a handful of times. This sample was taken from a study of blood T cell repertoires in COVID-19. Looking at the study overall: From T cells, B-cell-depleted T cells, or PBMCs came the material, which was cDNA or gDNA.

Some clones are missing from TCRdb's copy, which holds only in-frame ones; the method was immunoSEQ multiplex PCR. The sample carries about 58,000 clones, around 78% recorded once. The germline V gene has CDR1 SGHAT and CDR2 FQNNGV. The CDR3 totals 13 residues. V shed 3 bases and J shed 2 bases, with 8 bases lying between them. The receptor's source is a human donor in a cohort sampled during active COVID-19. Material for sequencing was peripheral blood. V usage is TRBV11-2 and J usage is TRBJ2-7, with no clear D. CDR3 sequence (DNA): TGTGCCAGCAGCTTTACCAGAACCTACGAGCAGTACTTC. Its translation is CASSFTRTYEQYF.